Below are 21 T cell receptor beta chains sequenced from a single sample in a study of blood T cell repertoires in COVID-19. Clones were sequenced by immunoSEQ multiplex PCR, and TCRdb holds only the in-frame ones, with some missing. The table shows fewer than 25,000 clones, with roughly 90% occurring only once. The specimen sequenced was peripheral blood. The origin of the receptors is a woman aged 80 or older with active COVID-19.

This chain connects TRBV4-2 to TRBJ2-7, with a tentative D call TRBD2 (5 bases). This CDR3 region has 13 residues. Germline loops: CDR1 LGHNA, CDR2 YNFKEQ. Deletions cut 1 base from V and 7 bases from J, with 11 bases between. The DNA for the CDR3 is TGTGCCAGCAGCCAAGTTGGCCGAGGGGAGCAGTACTTC. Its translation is CASSQVGRGEQYF.

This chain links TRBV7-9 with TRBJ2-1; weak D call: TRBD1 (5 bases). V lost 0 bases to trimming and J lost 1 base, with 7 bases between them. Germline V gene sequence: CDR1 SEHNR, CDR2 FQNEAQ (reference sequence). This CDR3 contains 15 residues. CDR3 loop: CASSLARASYNEQFF. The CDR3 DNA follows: TGTGCCAGCAGCTTAGCCAGGGCTTCCTACAATGAGCAGTTCTTC.

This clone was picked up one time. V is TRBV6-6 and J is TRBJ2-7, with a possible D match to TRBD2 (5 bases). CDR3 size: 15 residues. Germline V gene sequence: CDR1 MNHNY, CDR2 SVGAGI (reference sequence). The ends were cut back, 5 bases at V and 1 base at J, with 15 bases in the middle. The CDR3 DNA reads TGTGCCAGCAGTCCTGGAGGAAGGGAATCCTACGAGCAGTACTTC. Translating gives CASSPGGRESYEQYF.

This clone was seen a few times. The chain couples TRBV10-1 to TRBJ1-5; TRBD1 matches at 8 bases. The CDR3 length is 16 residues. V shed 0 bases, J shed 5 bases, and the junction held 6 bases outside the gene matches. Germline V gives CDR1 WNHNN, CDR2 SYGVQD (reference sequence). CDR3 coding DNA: TGCGCCAGCAGTGAGTCGAGCAGGGGGCTCGATCAGCCCCAGCATTTT. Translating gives CASSESSRGLDQPQHF.

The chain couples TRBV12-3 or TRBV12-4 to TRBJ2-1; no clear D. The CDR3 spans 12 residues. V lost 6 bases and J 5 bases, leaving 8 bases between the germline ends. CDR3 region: CASSHRDNEQFF. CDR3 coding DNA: TGTGCCAGCAGCCACCGGGACAATGAGCAGTTCTTC.

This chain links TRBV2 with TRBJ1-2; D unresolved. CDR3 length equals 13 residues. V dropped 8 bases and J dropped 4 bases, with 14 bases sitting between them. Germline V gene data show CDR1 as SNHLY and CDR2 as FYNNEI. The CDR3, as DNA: TGTGCCAGCTTTCGCAACAGAATCTATGGCTACACCTTC. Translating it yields CASFRNRIYGYTF.

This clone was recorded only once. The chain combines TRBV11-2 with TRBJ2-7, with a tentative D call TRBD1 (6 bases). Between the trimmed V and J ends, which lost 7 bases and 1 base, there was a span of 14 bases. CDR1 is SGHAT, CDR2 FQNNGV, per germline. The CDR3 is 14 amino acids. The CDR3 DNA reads TGTGCCAGCACCCGACAGGTAACGTCCTACGAGCAGTACTTC. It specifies CASTRQVTSYEQYF.

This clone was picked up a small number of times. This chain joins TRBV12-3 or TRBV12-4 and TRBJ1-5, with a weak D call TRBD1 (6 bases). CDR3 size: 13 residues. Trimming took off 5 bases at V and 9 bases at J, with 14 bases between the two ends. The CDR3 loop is CASSGSGAGPQHF. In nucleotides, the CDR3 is TGTGCCAGCAGTGGCTCAGGGGCAGGGCCCCAGCATTTT.

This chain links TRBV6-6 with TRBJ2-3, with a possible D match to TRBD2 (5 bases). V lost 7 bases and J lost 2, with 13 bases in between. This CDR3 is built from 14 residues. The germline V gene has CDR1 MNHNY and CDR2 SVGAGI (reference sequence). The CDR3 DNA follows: TGTGCCAGCAACGGGGAGTCCCCCACAGATACGCAGTATTTT. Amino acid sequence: CASNGESPTDTQYF.

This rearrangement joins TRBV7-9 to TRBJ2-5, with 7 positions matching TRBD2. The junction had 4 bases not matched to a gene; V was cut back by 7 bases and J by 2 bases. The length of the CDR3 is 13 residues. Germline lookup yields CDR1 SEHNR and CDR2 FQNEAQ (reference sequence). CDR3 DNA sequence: TGTGCCAGCAACTGGGAGGGGCAAGAGACCCAGTACTTC. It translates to CASNWEGQETQYF. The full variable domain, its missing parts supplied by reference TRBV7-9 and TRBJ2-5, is DTGVSQNPRHKITKRGQNVTFRCDPISEHNRLYWYRQTLGQGPEFLTYFQNEAQLEKSRLLSDRFSAERPKGSFSTLEIQRTEQGDSAMYLCASNWEGQETQYFGPGTRLLVL.

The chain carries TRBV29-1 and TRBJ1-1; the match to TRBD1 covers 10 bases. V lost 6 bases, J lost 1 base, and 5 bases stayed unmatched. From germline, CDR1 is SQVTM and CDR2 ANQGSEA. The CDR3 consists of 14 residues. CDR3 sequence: CSVIRDRGNTEAFF. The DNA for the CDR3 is TGCAGCGTAATCCGGGACAGGGGGAACACTGAAGCTTTCTTT.

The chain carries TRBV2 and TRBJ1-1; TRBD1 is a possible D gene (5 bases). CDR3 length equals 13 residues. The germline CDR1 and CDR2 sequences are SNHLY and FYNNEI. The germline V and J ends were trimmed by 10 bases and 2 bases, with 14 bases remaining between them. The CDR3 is CATGGQTNTEAFF. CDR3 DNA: TGTGCCACCGGTGGACAAACTAACACTGAAGCTTTCTTT.

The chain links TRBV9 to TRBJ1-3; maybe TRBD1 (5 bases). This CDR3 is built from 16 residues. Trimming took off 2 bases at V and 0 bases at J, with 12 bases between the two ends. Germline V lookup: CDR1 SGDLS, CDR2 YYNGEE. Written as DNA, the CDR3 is TGTGCCAGCAGCGTTGGGGGGATTGACTCTGGAAACACCATATATTTT. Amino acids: CASSVGGIDSGNTIYF. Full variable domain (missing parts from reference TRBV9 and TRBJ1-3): DSGVTQTPKHLITATGQRVTLRCSPRSGDLSVYWYQQSLDQGLQFLIQYYNGEERAKGNILERFSAQQFPDLHSELNLSSLELGDSALYFCASSVGGIDSGNTIYFGEGSWLTVV.

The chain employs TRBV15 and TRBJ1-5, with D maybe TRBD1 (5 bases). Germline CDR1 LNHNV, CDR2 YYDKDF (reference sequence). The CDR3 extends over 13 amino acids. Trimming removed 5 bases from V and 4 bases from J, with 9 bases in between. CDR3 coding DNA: TGTGCCACCAGCGGGGCACGGAATCAGCCCCAGCATTTT. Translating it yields CATSGARNQPQHF. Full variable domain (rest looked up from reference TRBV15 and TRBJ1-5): DAMVIQNPRYQVTQFGKPVTLSCSQTLNHNVMYWYQQKSSQAPKLLFHYYDKDFNNEADTPDNFQSRRPNTSFCFLDIRSPGLGDTAMYLCATSGARNQPQHFGDGTRLSIL.

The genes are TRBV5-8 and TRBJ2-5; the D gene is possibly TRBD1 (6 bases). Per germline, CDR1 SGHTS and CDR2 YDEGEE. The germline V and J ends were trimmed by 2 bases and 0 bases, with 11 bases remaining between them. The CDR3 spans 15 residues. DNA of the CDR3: TGTGCCAGCAGCTTTGGGCAGGGGTACCAAGAGACCCAGTACTTC. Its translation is CASSFGQGYQETQYF.

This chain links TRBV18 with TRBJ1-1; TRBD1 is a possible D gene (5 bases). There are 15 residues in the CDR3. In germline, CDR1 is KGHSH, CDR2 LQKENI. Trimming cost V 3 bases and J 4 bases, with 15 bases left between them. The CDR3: CASSPRGGAATEAFF. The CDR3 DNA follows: TGTGCCAGCTCACCTAGGGGTGGCGCGGCCACTGAAGCTTTCTTT.

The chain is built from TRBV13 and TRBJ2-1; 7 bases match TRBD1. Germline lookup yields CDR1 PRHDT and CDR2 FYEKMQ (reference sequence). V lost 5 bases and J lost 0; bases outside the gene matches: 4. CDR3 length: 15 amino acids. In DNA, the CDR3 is TGTGCCAGCAGCCAACAGGGGAACTCCTACAATGAGCAGTTCTTC. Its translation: CASSQQGNSYNEQFF.

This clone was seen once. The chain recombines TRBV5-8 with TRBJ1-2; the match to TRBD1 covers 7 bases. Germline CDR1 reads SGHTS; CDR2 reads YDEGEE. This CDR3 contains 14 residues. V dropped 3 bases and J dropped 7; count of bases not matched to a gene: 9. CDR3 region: CASSSFRGIGGYTF. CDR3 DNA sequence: TGTGCCAGCAGCTCCTTCAGGGGGATCGGTGGCTACACCTTC.

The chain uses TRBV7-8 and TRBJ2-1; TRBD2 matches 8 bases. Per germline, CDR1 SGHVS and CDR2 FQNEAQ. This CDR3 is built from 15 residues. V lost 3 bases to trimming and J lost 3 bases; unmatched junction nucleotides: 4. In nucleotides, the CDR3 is TGTGCCAGCAGCTTGGCGGGGGGTTACTACAATGAGCAGTTCTTC. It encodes CASSLAGGYYNEQFF.

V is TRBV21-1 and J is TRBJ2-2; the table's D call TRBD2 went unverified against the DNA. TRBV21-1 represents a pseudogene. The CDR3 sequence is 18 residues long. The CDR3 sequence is CASSPRRTSGGNTGELFF. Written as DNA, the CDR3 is TGTGCCAGCAGCCCCCGACGGACTAGCGGGGGGAACACCGGGGAGCTGTTTTTT.

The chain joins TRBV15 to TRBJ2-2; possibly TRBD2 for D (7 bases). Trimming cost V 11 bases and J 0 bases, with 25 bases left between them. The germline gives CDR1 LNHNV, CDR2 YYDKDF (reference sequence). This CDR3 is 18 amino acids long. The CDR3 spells CAPFADAGAPANTGELFF. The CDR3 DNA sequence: TGTGCCCCTTTCGCCGATGCGGGGGCCCCTGCGAACACCGGGGAGCTGTTTTTT.